One sample yielded the 27 T cell receptor beta chains listed below, sequenced in a study of control samples from healthy donors and cancer patients. The table came from immunoSEQ multiplex PCR; TCRdb's copy has only in-frame clones and leaves some out. This sample has approximately 79,000 clones, with about 88% found just once. The sequencing sample was made of blood. These receptor sequences come from a man aged 50 to 59 in good health.

This chain links TRBV15 with TRBJ2-5; the match to TRBD1 covers 9 bases. Trimming took 5 bases from V and 2 from J; bases not matched to a gene: 9. The CDR3 has 16 amino acids. Germline V gives CDR1 LNHNV, CDR2 YYDKDF (reference sequence). In DNA, the CDR3 is TGTGCCACCAGCTGGAAGACAGGGGGGCTTCAAGAGACCCAGTACTTC. It is translated as CATSWKTGGLQETQYF.

The rearrangement joins TRBV11-2 to TRBJ2-7, with 12 bases fitting TRBD2. V was pared by 5 bases and J by 5 bases, with 7 bases of the junction left unmatched. Germline loops: CDR1 SGHAT, CDR2 FQNNGV. The CDR3 is 15 residues long. The CDR3 bases are TGTGCCAGCAGCCACCCTAGCGGGGGGGCGCACGAGCAGTACTTC. Protein product: CASSHPSGGAHEQYF.

The chain links TRBV5-1 to TRBJ1-3; 7 bases are shared with TRBD1. The CDR3 has 14 residues. J gave up 1 base and V 4 bases, and 2 bases lay outside the gene matches. Germline CDR1 is SGHRS and CDR2 is YFSETQ. CDR3 sequence reads: CASSPGGSGNTIYF. The CDR3 bases are TGCGCCAGCAGCCCAGGGGGGTCTGGAAACACCATATATTTT.

This chain connects TRBV14 to TRBJ2-7; 7 bases align to TRBD1. The CDR3 consists of 14 residues. Germline V CDR1 and CDR2: SGHDN, FVKESK. V lost 6 bases, J lost 5 bases, and 10 bases stayed unmatched. CDR3: CASRTGQDSDEQYF. In DNA form, the CDR3 reads TGTGCCAGCAGGACTGGACAGGATTCGGACGAGCAGTACTTC.

This chain joins TRBV6-5 and TRBJ2-2, with D possibly TRBD1 on 5 matching bases. CDR3 length: 14 residues. From germline, CDR1 is MNHEY and CDR2 SVGAGI. Between the trimmed V and J ends, which lost 6 bases and 0 bases, there was a span of 8 bases. The CDR3 loop is CASRRQPNTGELFF. Written as DNA, the CDR3 is TGTGCCAGCAGACGACAGCCGAACACCGGGGAGCTGTTTTTT.

This chain uses TRBV7-2 with TRBJ2-7; 7 bases align to TRBD1. The germline gives CDR1 SGHTA, CDR2 FQGNSA. V gave up 5 bases and J gave up 1 base; unmatched junction bases: 2. The CDR3 has 13 residues. CDR3: CASSKGQSYEQYF. CDR3 coding DNA: TGTGCCAGCAGCAAGGGACAGTCCTACGAGCAGTACTTC.

The rearrangement links TRBV7-9 to TRBJ2-3; D ambiguous. Between the trimmed V and J ends, which lost 4 bases and 4 bases, there was a span of 21 bases. The length of the CDR3 is 17 residues. From germline, CDR1 is SEHNR and CDR2 FQNEAQ (reference sequence). CDR3 region: CASSSPRARNAADTQYF. CDR3 coding DNA: TGTGCCAGCAGCTCCCCCCGGGCCCGAAACGCGGCAGATACGCAGTATTTT.

The chain has TRBV6-1 and TRBJ2-1; TRBD2 aligns across 13 bases. This CDR3 spans 16 amino acids. The J segment lost 2 bases and the V segment lost 4 bases, leaving 2 bases of the junction unmatched. Germline CDR1 reads MNHNS; CDR2 reads SASEGT. The CDR3 protein is CASSGTSGGPYNEQFF. The CDR3, as DNA: TGTGCCAGCAGTGGGACTAGCGGGGGACCCTACAATGAGCAGTTCTTC.

The chain links TRBV2 to TRBJ2-2; 10 nucleotides line up with TRBD1. Germline V CDR1 and CDR2: SNHLY, FYNNEI. The CDR3 loop spans 17 amino acids. J was trimmed by 9 bases and V by 5 bases; bases with no gene match: 15. This CDR3 is CASSLLRGTGEGRELFF. The CDR3 coding sequence is TGTGCCAGCAGTCTACTCCGTGGGACAGGGGAGGGTAGGGAGCTGTTTTTT.

This chain connects TRBV9 to TRBJ2-7, with TRBD2 identical over 11 bases. The ends lost 3 bases at V and 6 bases at J; junction bases unmatched: 23. This CDR3 has 20 residues. Looked up from germline, CDR1 is SGDLS and CDR2 is YYNGEE. In DNA, the CDR3 is TGTGCCAGCAGCGGGGAGGGACGACAGGCCCAACTAGCGGGGGTAGGCGAGCAGTACTTC. It is translated as CASSGEGRQAQLAGVGEQYF.

The CDR3 region is CSVKGQGDSPLHF. The CDR3 region has the DNA TGCAGCGTGAAGGGACAGGGCGATTCACCCCTCCACTTT. The V gene is TRBV29-1, the J gene TRBJ1-6, with 9 bases matching TRBD1. Germline V CDR1 and CDR2: SQVTM, ANQGSEA. CDR3 length: 13 residues. J gave up 8 bases and V 6 bases, and 5 bases lay outside the gene matches.

This clone was seen only once. The genes are TRBV10-3 and TRBJ1-6; no firm D call. The germline gives CDR1 ENHRY, CDR2 SYGVKD. CDR3 size: 14 residues. Trimming removed 3 bases from V and 5 bases from J, with 8 bases in between. The CDR3 nucleotides read TGTGCCATCAGTGAATCCACAGATAATTCACCCCTCCACTTT. Its translation is CAISESTDNSPLHF.

This chain uses TRBV27 with TRBJ1-6; no firm D call. With 5 bases removed from V and 7 bases from J, the gap between germline ends came to 15 bases. The germline gives CDR1 MNHEY, CDR2 SMNVEV (reference sequence). There are 15 residues in the CDR3. The CDR3 DNA sequence: TGTGCCAGCAGTGCATACGCCTTGGAGAATTCACCCCTCCACTTT. Translation: CASSAYALENSPLHF.

The CDR3 region is CASRTQGLAADTQYF. As DNA, the CDR3 is TGCGCCAGCAGGACACAGGGGCTGGCGGCAGATACGCAGTATTTT. V gene TRBV5-1 combines with J gene TRBJ2-3; TRBD1 aligns across 7 bases. This CDR3 contains 15 residues. V shed 5 bases, J shed 4 bases, and the junction held 10 bases outside the gene matches. CDR1 is SGHRS, CDR2 YFSETQ, per germline.

The CDR3 reads CASSGQVVLPYEQYF. The CDR3 nucleotides are TGTGCCAGCAGCGGACAAGTGGTCCTCCCCTACGAGCAGTACTTC. The J gene is TRBJ2-7, the V gene TRBV2, with D maybe TRBD1 (5 bases). The CDR3 runs 15 residues. Germline CDR1 and CDR2: SNHLY and FYNNEI. V lost 6 bases and J lost 2, with 17 bases in between.

The rearrangement joins TRBV12-3 or TRBV12-4 to TRBJ1-2; weak D call: TRBD1 (5 bases). Trimming took off 7 bases at V and 7 bases at J, with 16 bases between the two ends. This CDR3 contains 13 residues. The CDR3 is CASTELTGGGYTF. In DNA form, the CDR3 reads TGTGCCAGCACCGAACTTACAGGAGGTGGCTACACCTTC.

The genes are TRBV5-1 and TRBJ1-6; D gene ambiguous. CDR1 is SGHRS, CDR2 YFSETQ, per germline. The CDR3 is made up of 13 amino acids. V lost 0 bases, J lost 9 bases, and 7 bases lay in between. This CDR3 reads CASSLALGSPLHF. The CDR3 DNA reads TGCGCCAGCAGCTTGGCCCTGGGTTCACCCCTCCACTTT.

The CDR3: CASSVQGRDNEKLFF. The CDR3 coding sequence is TGTGCCAGCAGTGTACAGGGGCGGGATAATGAAAAACTGTTTTTT. The rearrangement uses TRBV2 and TRBJ1-4, with TRBD1 matching over 7 bases. CDR1 SNHLY and CDR2 FYNNEI come from the germline V gene. CDR3 length equals 15 residues. V gave up 4 bases and J gave up 4 bases; unmatched junction bases: 6.

This clone was seen just once. The J gene is TRBJ1-2, the V gene TRBV6-5; D not certain. V gave up 4 bases and J gave up 6 bases, with 18 bases separating them. Germline values: CDR1 MNHEY, CDR2 SVGAGI. The CDR3 covers 15 residues. The chain's CDR3 is CASSSVKGKVNGYTF. The CDR3 DNA reads as TGTGCCAGCAGTTCTGTGAAAGGGAAGGTAAATGGCTACACCTTC.

This rearrangement joins TRBV18 to TRBJ1-4, with 8 positions matching TRBD1. This CDR3 is 14 amino acids long. Losses at the gene ends were 3 bases for V and 8 bases for J; bases not matched to a gene: 5. The germline gives CDR1 KGHSH, CDR2 LQKENI. The CDR3: CASSPGTGDEKLFF. As DNA, the CDR3 is TGTGCCAGCTCACCCGGGACAGGCGACGAAAAACTGTTTTTT.

The chain joins TRBV15 to TRBJ1-1, with D uncertain. Germline values: CDR1 LNHNV, CDR2 YYDKDF (reference sequence). The CDR3 is 13 residues long. V dropped 2 bases and J dropped 3 bases, with 7 bases sitting between them. Here the CDR3 DNA reads TGTGCCACCAGCAGAAGGAGGGACACTGAAGCTTTCTTT. Its translation: CATSRRRDTEAFF.

This clone was recorded only once. The chain carries TRBV7-9 and TRBJ2-2, with D possibly being TRBD2 (5 bases). Trimming left V 5 bases short and J 1 base short, with 11 bases between. The CDR3 has 15 residues. Germline lookup yields CDR1 SEHNR and CDR2 FQNEAQ (reference sequence). CDR3 protein: CASSAASGNTGELFF. Written as DNA, the CDR3 is TGTGCCAGCAGCGCCGCGAGCGGGAACACCGGGGAGCTGTTTTTT.

The chain employs TRBV3-1 (or the pseudogene TRBV3-2) and TRBJ1-1; tentative D call: TRBD1 (5 bases). Deletions cut 4 bases from V and 0 bases from J, with 15 bases between. CDR1 is LGHDT and CDR2 is YNNKEL in the germline V gene (reference sequence). This CDR3 comprises 16 residues. The CDR3 DNA sequence: TGTGCCAGCAGCCCGACCGGGACGGCTATGAACACTGAAGCTTTCTTT. Its translation: CASSPTGTAMNTEAFF.

The J gene is TRBJ2-5, the V gene TRBV19; no firm D call. CDR1 and CDR2 (germline): LNHDA, SQIVND (reference sequence). V lost 1 base to trimming and J lost 4 bases, with 7 bases between them. The CDR3 is 13 residues long. The DNA of the CDR3 is TGTGCCAGTAGTATAGTTGCCGGAGAGACCCAGTACTTC. Its translation: CASSIVAGETQYF.

The V gene is TRBV30, the J gene TRBJ1-1; 9 nucleotides line up with TRBD1. Germline CDR1 reads GTSNPN; CDR2 reads SVGIG (reference sequence). J lost 6 bases, V lost 0 bases, and 5 bases had no gene match. The CDR3 has 14 residues. The DNA for the CDR3 is TGTGCCTGGAGTGTAACAGGGGGCGCAGCTGAAGCTTTCTTT. Translated, it gives CAWSVTGGAAEAFF.

V gene TRBV19 combines with J gene TRBJ1-2, with 8 positions matching TRBD1. Germline V gives CDR1 LNHDA, CDR2 SQIVND (reference sequence). The CDR3 has 17 amino acids. V trimming: 6 bases; J trimming: 8 bases; junction bases outside the gene matches: 20. CDR3 in DNA: TGTGCCAGTAGACTTACGACAGGGGTAGTGCCAAGGGCCGGCTACACCTTC. The encoded protein is CASRLTTGVVPRAGYTF.

This chain connects TRBV18 to TRBJ1-2; no clear D. The V gene lost 5 bases and the J gene lost 8 bases, with 9 bases spanning the gap. The CDR3 is 11 residues long. CDR1 KGHSH and CDR2 LQKENI come from the germline V gene. The CDR3 bases are TGTGCCAGCTCAACGGGCAGCGGCTACACCTTC. Protein: CASSTGSGYTF. The entire variable domain, with the rest obtained from reference TRBV18 and TRBJ1-2, is as follows: NAGVMQNPRHLVRRRGQEARLRCSPMKGHSHVYWYRQLPEEGLKFMVYLQKENIIDESGMPKERFSAEFPKEGPSILRIQQVVRGDSAAYFCASSTGSGYTFGSGTRLTVV.